The T cell receptor beta chain under discussion was sequenced for a study of T cells after yellow fever vaccination (dated by TCRdb to about 2019). For the wider study: Libraries from fractions with low cell numbers were prepared with the SMART-Seq v4 Ultra Low Input RNA kit. Bulk TCR alpha and beta repertoires were sequenced longitudinally to track T-cell clones before and after primary and booster YFV17D yellow fever vaccination. Two healthy male donors, one aged 18 to 30 and one aged 30 to 40 years, made up the cohort. Blood was collected at multiple timepoints before and after primary and secondary immunization, and bulk PBMC replicates and cell subsets were isolated.

Findings and caveats that apply to the study as a whole: A small fraction of clonotypes showed up in both the CD4 and CD8 compartments, probably as a result of convergent recombination. Compared with the primary T-cell response, the secondary T-cell response was weaker but faster, peaking on day 5 rather than day 15. Computational filtering was needed because FACS-sorted repertoires could contain abundant contaminating clonotypes from the bulk population. After the booster, most of the clones that had expanded following primary vaccination were detected again (roughly 96% of CD4 and around nine tenths of CD8), which suggests that memory was broadly maintained. Because the study included only a couple of donors, the extent to which the findings can be generalized is limited.

What the treatment or condition label conveys for this sample: live attenuated yellow fever vaccine strain. At each blood-draw timepoint, two biological replicates of bulk PBMCs were collected. PBMCs were isolated from peripheral blood using a standard Ficoll-Paque protocol. RNA was extracted with TriZol from bulk PBMCs, CD4 and CD8 fractions, and dextramer-positive and dextramer-negative fractions. The germline V gene provides CDR1 MNHEY and CDR2 SVGAGI. Including cysteine and phenylalanine, the CDR3 has 14 amino acids. The entry retains the CDR3 DNA only, 42 bases that are in frame from base 1. Here V drops 2 bases and J drops 8 bases, and the junction holds 5 bases not matched to any gene. This clonotype has ten or more counts. Its target antigen remains unknown. Per-base quality was not reported, and no clone a single base away is much larger than it. TCR cDNA was made using 5'RACE template switching, a step that added a universal primer site and unique molecular identifiers. cDNA synthesis was primed from both the TCR alpha and TCR beta constant segments. Two PCR steps were used to amplify libraries, with sample barcodes and sequencing adapters being added in the second step. Sequencing of the libraries was done on either Illumina HiSeq 2500 (2x100 bp) or NovaSeq (2x150 bp). Concerning the study's data processing: Demultiplexing of reads and collapsing into UMI consensus sequences were performed with MIGEC, and V(D)J alignment was carried out with MiXCR. Vaccine-responding clonotypes were defined with edgeR using replicate PBMC samples, requiring FDR below 0.01 and a log2 fold change above 5 up to day 15. CD4 or CD8 identity was assigned to each bulk clonotype according to whether the clonotype was present at higher abundance in the sequenced CD4 repertoire or the sequenced CD8 repertoire. TCRdb trimmed public reads at Q25 via fastp, called clones via MiXCR and kept in-frame beta chains. Every distinct CDR3 protein forms one entry, paired with its most common genes and DNA. The V and J calls come from TCRdb's annotation, not from the publication. Present in this sample are about 320,000 distinct CDR3 sequences, around 7.3% of which were seen just once. The ten largest clones add up to roughly a sixth of the sample.

The chain joins TRBV6-5 to TRBJ1-4; the central 7 bases match TRBD1. The sample was PBMCs, taken more than 35 days after the first yellow fever vaccination. The TCR was taken from a man younger than 35 who received the YFV17D yellow fever vaccine. This receptor carries the CDR3 CASSYNRGGEKLFF. The nucleotides read TGTGCCAGCAGTTACAACAGGGGAGGAGAAAAACTGTTTTTT.